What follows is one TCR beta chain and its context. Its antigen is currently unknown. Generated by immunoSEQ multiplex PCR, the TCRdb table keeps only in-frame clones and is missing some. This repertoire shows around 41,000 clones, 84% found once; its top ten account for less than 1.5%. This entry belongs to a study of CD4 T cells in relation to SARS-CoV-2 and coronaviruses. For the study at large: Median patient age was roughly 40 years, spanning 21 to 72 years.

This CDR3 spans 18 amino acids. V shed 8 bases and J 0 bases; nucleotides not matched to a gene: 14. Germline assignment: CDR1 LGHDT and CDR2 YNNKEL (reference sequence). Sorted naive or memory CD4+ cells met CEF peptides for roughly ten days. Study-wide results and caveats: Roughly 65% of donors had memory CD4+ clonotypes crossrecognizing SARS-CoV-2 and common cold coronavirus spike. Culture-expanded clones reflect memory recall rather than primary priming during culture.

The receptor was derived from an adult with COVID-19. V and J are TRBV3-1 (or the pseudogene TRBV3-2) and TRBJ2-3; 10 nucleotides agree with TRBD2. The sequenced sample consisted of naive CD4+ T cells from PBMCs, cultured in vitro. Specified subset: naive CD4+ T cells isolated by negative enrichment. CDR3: CASRGASGSPISTDTQYF. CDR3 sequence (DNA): TGTGCCAGCCGTGGGGCTAGCGGGAGCCCAATTAGCACAGATACGCAGTATTTT.